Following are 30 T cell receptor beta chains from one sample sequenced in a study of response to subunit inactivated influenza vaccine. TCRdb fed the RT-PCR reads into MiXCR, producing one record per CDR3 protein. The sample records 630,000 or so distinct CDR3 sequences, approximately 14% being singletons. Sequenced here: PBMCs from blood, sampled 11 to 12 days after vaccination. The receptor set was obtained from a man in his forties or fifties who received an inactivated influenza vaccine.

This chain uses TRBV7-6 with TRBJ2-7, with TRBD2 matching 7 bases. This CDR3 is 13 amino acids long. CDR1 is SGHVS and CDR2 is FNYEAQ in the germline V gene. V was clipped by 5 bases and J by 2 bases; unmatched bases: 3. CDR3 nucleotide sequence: TGTGCCAGCAGCGTGGGGGGGGCCTACGAGCAGTACTTC. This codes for CASSVGGAYEQYF.

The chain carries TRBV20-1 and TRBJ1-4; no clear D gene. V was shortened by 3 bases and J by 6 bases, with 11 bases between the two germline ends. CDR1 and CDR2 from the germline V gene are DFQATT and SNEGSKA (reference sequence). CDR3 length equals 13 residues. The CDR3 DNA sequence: TGCAGTGCTAGTCCGAATACCTATGAAAAACTGTTTTTT. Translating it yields CSASPNTYEKLFF.

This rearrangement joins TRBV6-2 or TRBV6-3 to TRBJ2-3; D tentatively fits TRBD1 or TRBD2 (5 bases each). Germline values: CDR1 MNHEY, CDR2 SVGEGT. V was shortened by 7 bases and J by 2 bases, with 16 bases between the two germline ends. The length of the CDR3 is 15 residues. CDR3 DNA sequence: TGTGCCAGCACGCCGGAAGGGACCACCACAGATACGCAGTATTTT. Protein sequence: CASTPEGTTTDTQYF.

The chain's CDR3 is CASSQGLNLNTDTQYF. DNA for the CDR3: TGTGCCAGCAGCCAAGGGCTAAACCTAAACACAGATACGCAGTATTTT. The V and J genes are TRBV14 and TRBJ2-3; D is uncertain. The CDR3 extends over 16 amino acids. Trimming took off 1 base at V and 2 bases at J, with 13 bases between the two ends. Germline loops: CDR1 SGHDN, CDR2 FVKESK.

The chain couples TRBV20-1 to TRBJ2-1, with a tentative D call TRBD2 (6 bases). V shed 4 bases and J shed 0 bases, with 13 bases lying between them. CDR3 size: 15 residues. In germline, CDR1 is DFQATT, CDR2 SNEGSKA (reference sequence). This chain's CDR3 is CSATLAASSYNEQFF. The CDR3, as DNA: TGCAGTGCTACATTAGCGGCTAGCTCCTACAATGAGCAGTTCTTC.

The CDR3 DNA follows: TGTGCCAGCAGCCAAGTGTGGGCGGGCACTAGCACAGATACGCAGTATTTT. Amino acid sequence: CASSQVWAGTSTDTQYF. V usage is TRBV3-1 and J usage is TRBJ2-3; D might be TRBD2 (5 bases). CDR3 length: 17 residues. CDR1 is LGHDT, CDR2 YNNKEL, per germline (reference sequence). The V end lost 1 base, the J end lost 0 bases, and 14 bases lay between the germline ends.

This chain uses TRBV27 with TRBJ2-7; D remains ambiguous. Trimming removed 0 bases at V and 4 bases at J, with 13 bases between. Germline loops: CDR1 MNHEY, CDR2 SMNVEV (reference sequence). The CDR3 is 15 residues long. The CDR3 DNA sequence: TGTGCCAGCAGTTTATCTCCGGCCGCTCCATACGAGCAGTACTTC. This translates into CASSLSPAAPYEQYF.

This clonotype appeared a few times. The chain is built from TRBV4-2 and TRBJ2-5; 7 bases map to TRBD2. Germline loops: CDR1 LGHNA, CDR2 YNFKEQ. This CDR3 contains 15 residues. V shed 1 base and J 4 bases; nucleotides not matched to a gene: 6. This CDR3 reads CASSQVGGVRETQYF. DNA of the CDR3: TGTGCCAGCAGCCAAGTGGGAGGGGTCCGAGAGACCCAGTACTTC.

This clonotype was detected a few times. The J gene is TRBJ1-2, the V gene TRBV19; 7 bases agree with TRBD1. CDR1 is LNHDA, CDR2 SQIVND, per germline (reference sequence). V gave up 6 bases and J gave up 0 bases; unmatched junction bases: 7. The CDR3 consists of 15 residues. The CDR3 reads CASRVTGRPNYGYTF. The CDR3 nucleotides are TGTGCCAGTAGAGTGACAGGGCGCCCTAACTATGGCTACACCTTC.

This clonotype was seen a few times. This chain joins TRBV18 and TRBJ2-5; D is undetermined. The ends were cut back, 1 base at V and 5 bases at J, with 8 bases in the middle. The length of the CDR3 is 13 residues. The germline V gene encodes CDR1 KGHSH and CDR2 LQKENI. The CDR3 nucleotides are TGTGCCAGCTCACCACAGGGTTGGGAGACCCAGTACTTC. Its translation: CASSPQGWETQYF.

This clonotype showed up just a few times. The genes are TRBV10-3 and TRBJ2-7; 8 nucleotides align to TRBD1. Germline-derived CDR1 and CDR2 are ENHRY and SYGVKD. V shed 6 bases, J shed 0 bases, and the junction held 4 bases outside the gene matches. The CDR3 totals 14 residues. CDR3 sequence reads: CAISGQGFSYEQYF. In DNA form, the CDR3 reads TGTGCCATCAGCGGACAGGGATTCTCCTACGAGCAGTACTTC.

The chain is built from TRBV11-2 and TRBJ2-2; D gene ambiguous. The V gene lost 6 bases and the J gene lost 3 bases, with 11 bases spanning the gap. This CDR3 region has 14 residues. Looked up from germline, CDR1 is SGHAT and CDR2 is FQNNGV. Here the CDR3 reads CASRPRSYTGELFF. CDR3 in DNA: TGTGCCAGCAGGCCCCGGTCTTACACCGGGGAGCTGTTTTTT.

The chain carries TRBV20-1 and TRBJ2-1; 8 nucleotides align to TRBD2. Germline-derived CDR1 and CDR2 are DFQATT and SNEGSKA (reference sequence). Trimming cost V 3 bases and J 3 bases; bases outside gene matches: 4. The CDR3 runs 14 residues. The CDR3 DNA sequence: TGCAGTGCTAGTAAAGCGGGGGACTACAATGAGCAGTTCTTC. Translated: CSASKAGDYNEQFF.

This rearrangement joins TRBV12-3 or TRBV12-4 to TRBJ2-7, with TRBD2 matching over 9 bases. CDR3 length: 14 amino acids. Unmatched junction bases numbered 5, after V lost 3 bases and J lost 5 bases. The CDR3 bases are TGTGCCAGCAGTTTGGGACTAGCCATAGACGAGCAGTACTTC. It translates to CASSLGLAIDEQYF.

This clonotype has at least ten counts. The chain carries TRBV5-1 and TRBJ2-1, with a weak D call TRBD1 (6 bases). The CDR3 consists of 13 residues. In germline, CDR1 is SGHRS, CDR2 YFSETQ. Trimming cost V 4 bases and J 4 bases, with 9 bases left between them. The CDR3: CASSVDSYNEQFF. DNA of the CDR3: TGCGCCAGCAGCGTGGACAGTTACAATGAGCAGTTCTTC. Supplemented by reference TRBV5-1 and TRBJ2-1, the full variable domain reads KAGVTQTPRYLIKTRGQQVTLSCSPISGHRSVSWYQQTPGQGLQFLFEYFSETQRNKGNFPGRFSGRQFSNSRSEMNVSTLELGDSALYLCASSVDSYNEQFFGPGTRLTVL.

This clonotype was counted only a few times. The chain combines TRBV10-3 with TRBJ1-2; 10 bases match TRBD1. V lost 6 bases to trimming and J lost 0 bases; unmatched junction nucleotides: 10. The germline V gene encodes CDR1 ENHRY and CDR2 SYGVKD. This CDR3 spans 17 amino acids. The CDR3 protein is CAISQTGGNAPNYGYTF. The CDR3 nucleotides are TGTGCCATCAGCCAGACAGGGGGCAATGCCCCTAACTATGGCTACACCTTC.

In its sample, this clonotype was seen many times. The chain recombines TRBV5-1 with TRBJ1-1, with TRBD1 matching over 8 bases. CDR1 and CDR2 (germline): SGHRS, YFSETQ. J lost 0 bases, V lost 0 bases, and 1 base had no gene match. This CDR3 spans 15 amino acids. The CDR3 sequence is CASSLGQGMNTEAFF. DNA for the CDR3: TGCGCCAGCAGCTTGGGACAGGGGATGAACACTGAAGCTTTCTTT.

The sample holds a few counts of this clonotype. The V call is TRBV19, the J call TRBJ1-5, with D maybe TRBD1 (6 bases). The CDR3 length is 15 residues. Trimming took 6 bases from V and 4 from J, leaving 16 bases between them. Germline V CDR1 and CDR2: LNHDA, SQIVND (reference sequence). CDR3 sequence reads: CASSPGTSRNQPQHF. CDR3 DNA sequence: TGTGCCAGTAGCCCCGGGACATCTAGGAATCAGCCCCAGCATTTT.

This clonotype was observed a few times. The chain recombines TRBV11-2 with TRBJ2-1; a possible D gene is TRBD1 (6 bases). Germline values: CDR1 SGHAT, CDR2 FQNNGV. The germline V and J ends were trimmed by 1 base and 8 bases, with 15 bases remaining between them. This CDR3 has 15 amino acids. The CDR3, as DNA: TGTGCCAGCAGCTTAGCGGCGACAGGACCTTATGAGCAGTTCTTC. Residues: CASSLAATGPYEQFF. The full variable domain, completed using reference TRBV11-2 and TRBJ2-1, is EAGVAQSPRYKIIEKRQSVAFWCNPISGHATLYWYQQILGQGPKLLIQFQNNGVVDDSQLPKDRFSAERLKGVDSTLKIQPAKLEDSAVYLCASSLAATGPYEQFFGPGTRLTVL.

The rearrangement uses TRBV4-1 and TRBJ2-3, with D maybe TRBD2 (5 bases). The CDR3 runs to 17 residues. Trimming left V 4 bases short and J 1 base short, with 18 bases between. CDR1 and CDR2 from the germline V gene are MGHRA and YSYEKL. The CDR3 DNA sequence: TGCGCCAGCAGCCGCGTAGCGTCAACACCGGGCACAGATACGCAGTATTTT. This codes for CASSRVASTPGTDTQYF.

CDR3 nucleotide sequence: TGTGCCAGCAGTCCCCCGGGACAGCTCACAGATACGCAGTATTTT. This encodes CASSPPGQLTDTQYF. The chain uses TRBV28 and TRBJ2-3; 7 positions agree with TRBD1. Germline values: CDR1 MDHEN, CDR2 SYDVKM. The CDR3 loop spans 15 amino acids. V shed 5 bases and J 2 bases; nucleotides not matched to a gene: 7. The full variable domain, in which reference TRBV28 and TRBJ2-3 provide the parts outside the CDR3, is DVKVTQSSRYLVKRTGEKVFLECVQDMDHENMFWYRQDPGLGLRLIYFSYDVKMKEKGDIPEGYSVSREKKERFSLILESASTNQTSMYLCASSPPGQLTDTQYFGPGTRLTVL.

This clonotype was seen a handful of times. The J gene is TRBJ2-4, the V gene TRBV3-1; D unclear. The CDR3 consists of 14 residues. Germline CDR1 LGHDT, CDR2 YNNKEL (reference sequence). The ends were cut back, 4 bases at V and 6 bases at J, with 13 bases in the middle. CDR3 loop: CASSRRRSTNIQYF. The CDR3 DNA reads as TGTGCCAGCAGCCGCCGCAGAAGTACAAACATTCAGTACTTC.

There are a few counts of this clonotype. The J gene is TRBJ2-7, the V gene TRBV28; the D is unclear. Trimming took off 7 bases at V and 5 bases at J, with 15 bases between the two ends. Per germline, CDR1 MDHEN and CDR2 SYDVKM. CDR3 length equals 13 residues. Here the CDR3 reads CASNSPLGNEQYF. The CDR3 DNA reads TGTGCCAGCAATTCCCCCCTTGGTAACGAGCAGTACTTC.

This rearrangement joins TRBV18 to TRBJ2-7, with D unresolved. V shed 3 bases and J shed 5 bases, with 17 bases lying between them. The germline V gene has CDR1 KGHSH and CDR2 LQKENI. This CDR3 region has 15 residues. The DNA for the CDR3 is TGTGCCAGCTCACCCATATTACTTAGGGCGGACGAGCAGTACTTC. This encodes CASSPILLRADEQYF. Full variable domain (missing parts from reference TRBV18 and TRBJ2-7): NAGVMQNPRHLVRRRGQEARLRCSPMKGHSHVYWYRQLPEEGLKFMVYLQKENIIDESGMPKERFSAEFPKEGPSILRIQQVVRGDSAAYFCASSPILLRADEQYFGPGTRLTVT.

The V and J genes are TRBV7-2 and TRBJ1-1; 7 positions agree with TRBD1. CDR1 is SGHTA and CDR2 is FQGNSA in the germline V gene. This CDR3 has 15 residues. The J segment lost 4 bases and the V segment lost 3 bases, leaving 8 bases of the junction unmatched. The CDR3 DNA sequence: TGTGCCAGCAGCTTGAGGGGGCCTTCGGGCACTGAAGCTTTCTTT. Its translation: CASSLRGPSGTEAFF.

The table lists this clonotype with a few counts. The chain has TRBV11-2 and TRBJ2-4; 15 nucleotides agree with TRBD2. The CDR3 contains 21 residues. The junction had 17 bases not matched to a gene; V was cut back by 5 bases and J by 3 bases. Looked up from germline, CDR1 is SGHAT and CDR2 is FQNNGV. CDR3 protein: CASSAAPYRTSGRAGKNIQYF. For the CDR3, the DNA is TGTGCCAGCAGCGCCGCCCCGTATCGGACTAGCGGGAGGGCCGGCAAAAACATTCAGTACTTC.

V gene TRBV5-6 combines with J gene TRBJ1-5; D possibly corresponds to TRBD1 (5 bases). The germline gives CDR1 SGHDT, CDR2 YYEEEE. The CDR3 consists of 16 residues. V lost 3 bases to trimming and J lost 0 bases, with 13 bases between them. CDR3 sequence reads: CASSSRQKNSNQPQHF. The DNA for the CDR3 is TGTGCCAGCAGCTCTCGACAGAAAAATAGCAATCAGCCCCAGCATTTT.

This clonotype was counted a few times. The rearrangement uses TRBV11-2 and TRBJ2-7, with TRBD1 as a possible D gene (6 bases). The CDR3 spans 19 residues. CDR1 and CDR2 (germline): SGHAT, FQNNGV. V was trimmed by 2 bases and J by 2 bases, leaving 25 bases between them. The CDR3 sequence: CASSLPTKLDSRIPYEQYF. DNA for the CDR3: TGTGCCAGCAGCTTACCAACTAAATTGGACAGTCGAATCCCCTACGAGCAGTACTTC.

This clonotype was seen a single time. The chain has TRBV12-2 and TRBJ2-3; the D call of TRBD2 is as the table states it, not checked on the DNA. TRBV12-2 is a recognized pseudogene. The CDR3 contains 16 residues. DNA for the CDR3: TGTGCAAGTCGCTTAGGGGACCGGGAGGGCACAGATACGCAGTATTTT. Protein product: CASRLGDREGTDTQYF.

The CDR3 sequence: CSVESTGRYGYTF. CDR3 DNA sequence: TGCAGCGTTGAAAGTACAGGGCGGTATGGCTACACCTTC. V is TRBV29-1 and J is TRBJ1-2, with TRBD1 as a possible D gene (6 bases). Germline values: CDR1 SQVTM, CDR2 ANQGSEA. V lost 2 bases, J lost 5 bases, and 12 bases lay in between. The CDR3 has 13 residues.